A selection of T cell receptor beta chains follows, all from one sample in a study of blood T cell repertoires in COVID-19. Clones were read by immunoSEQ multiplex PCR, and TCRdb kept only the in-frame ones, dropping some. The sample includes some 250,000 clones, approximately 82% seen only once; the top ten take 5.7%. Material: peripheral blood. The receptor set was obtained from an elderly man with acute or convalescent COVID-19. CDR3s include the opening cysteine and the closing phenylalanine or tryptophan. A D gene is named only where the DNA matches it firmly. The size of a clone is reported for some rows only, either as once, few or many, or as a class for expanded clones.

TRBJ2-3,15,TRBD2,TRBV2,.,CASSANSGSFDTQYF,TGTGCCAGCAGTGCAAATAGCGGGAGCTTTGATACGCAGTATTTT
TRBJ2-7,13,TRBD1,TRBV10-3,.,CAIRQTGDYEQYF,TGTGCCATCAGACAGACAGGGGACTACGAGCAGTACTTC
TRBJ2-7,13,TRBD1,TRBV29-1,few,CSVILTGGYEQYF,TGCAGCGTCATACTGACAGGGGGATACGAGCAGTACTTC
TRBJ2-3,16,.,TRBV3-1/TRBV3-2,.,CASSPGTFFSTDTQYF,TGTGCCAGCAGCCCCGGGACTTTCTTTAGCACAGATACGCAGTATTTT
TRBJ2-1,14,TRBD1,TRBV29-1,once,CSVESDRALNEQFF,TGCAGCGTTGAGTCGGACAGGGCGTTAAATGAGCAGTTCTTC
TRBJ2-7,12,.,TRBV28,.,CASSAVPYEQYF,TGTGCCAGCAGTGCAGTACCCTACGAGCAGTACTTC
TRBJ1-2,13,TRBD1,TRBV6-5,.,CASSLRQGGGYTF,TGTGCCAGCAGTCTCCGACAGGGTGGTGGCTACACCTTC
TRBJ1-2,12,.,TRBV10-2,once,CASSGQEYGYTF,TGCGCCAGCAGTGGACAGGAGTATGGCTACACCTTC
TRBJ2-1,16,TRBD2,TRBV19,.,CASSIGEGLAGIEQFF,TGTGCCAGTAGTATAGGGGAGGGACTAGCGGGAATTGAGCAGTTCTTC
TRBJ2-1,12,.,TRBV6-2/TRBV6-3,.,CASSYNSHEQFF,TGTGCCAGCAGTTACAACTCCCATGAGCAGTTCTTC
TRBJ1-6,13,.,TRBV6-4,.,CASSEARDSPLHF,TGTGCCAGCAGTGAAGCGAGGGATTCACCCCTCCACTTT
TRBJ1-1,15,TRBD1,TRBV6-5,.,CASRIQGTMNTEAFF,TGTGCCAGCAGGATACAGGGGACGATGAACACTGAAGCTTTCTTT
TRBJ2-3,23,TRBD2,TRBV5-1,.,CASSLPTSPGGLAGGLGTDTQYF,TGCGCCAGCAGCTTGCCAACATCCCCCGGCGGGCTAGCGGGGGGGCTCGGCACAGATACGCAGTATTTT
TRBJ2-7,13,TRBD1,TRBV3-1/TRBV3-2,.,CATQGQVSYEQYF,TGTGCCACCCAGGGACAGGTTAGTTACGAGCAGTACTTC
TRBJ2-1,16,TRBD2,TRBV11-2,.,CASSLEFSGIGNEQFF,TGTGCCAGCAGCTTAGAATTTAGCGGGATAGGCAATGAGCAGTTCTTC
TRBJ2-1,14,.,TRBV15,.,CATSREGSLNEQFF,TGTGCCACCAGCAGAGAGGGTAGCCTCAATGAGCAGTTCTTC
TRBJ2-7,16,TRBD2,TRBV5-1,.,CASSEKLAGSSYEQYF,TGCGCCAGCAGCGAGAAACTAGCGGGATCTTCATACGAGCAGTACTTC
TRBJ2-1,13,TRBD2,TRBV6-5,.,CASELAGNNEQFF,TGTGCCAGCGAGCTAGCGGGGAACAATGAGCAGTTCTTC
TRBJ2-7,16,.,TRBV25-1,.,CASSEFGQVGSYEQYF,TGTGCCAGCAGTGAATTTGGGCAGGTTGGCTCCTACGAGCAGTACTTC
TRBJ1-2,13,.,TRBV27,.,CASSDRKNYGYTF,TGTGCCAGCAGTGACAGGAAGAACTATGGCTACACCTTC
TRBJ1-2,15,.,TRBV7-6,many,CASSLAWTDLSGYTF,TGTGCCAGCAGCTTAGCGTGGACAGACCTCTCTGGCTACACCTTC
TRBJ2-7,17,TRBD1,TRBV7-8,medium-sized,CASSFGTGGLSSYEQYF,TGTGCCAGCAGCTTCGGGACAGGGGGCCTTAGCTCCTACGAGCAGTACTTC
TRBJ2-3,14,TRBD1,TRBV6-5,.,CASREGARTDTQYF,TGTGCCAGCAGAGAGGGGGCGCGGACAGATACGCAGTATTTT
TRBJ1-2,14,.,TRBV18,.,CASSPGGINYGYTF,TGTGCCAGCTCACCGGGGGGGATAAACTATGGCTACACCTTC
TRBJ1-6,16,TRBD1,TRBV9,.,CASSPQPQGLSTPLHF,TGTGCCAGCAGCCCTCAACCACAGGGGTTAAGTACACCCCTCCACTTT
TRBJ2-1,17,TRBD2,TRBV2,.,CASSEVHGAAGGGEQFF,TGTGCCAGCAGTGAAGTTCATGGGGCAGCGGGGGGAGGTGAGCAGTTCTTC
TRBJ1-2,13,.,TRBV14,few,CASSQVGGRGYTF,TGTGCCAGCAGCCAAGTCGGAGGACGTGGCTACACCTTC
TRBJ1-6,12,TRBD1,TRBV30,.,CAWEQGRSPLHF,TGTGCCTGGGAACAGGGGCGTTCACCCCTCCACTTT
TRBJ1-5,14,.,TRBV27,.,CASPMRGWTQPQHF,TGTGCCAGCCCTATGCGAGGGTGGACTCAGCCCCAGCATTTT
TRBJ2-7,14,TRBD2,TRBV3-1/TRBV3-2,.,CASSQLAGSAEQYF,TGTGCCAGCAGCCAATTAGCGGGGAGCGCCGAGCAGTACTTC
TRBJ2-2,16,.,TRBV7-9,.,CASSRFREANTGELFF,TGTGCCAGCAGCCGATTCCGGGAAGCGAACACCGGGGAGCTGTTTTTT
TRBJ2-2,14,.,TRBV5-1,.,CASSLALPPGELFF,TGCGCCAGCAGCTTGGCACTGCCCCCCGGGGAGCTGTTTTTT
TRBJ2-7,18,TRBD2,TRBV6-1,.,CASSEFGSGGASSYEQYF,TGTGCCAGCAGTGAATTCGGTAGCGGGGGGGCCAGCTCCTACGAGCAGTACTTC
TRBJ1-1,15,TRBD1,TRBV6-5,.,CASRDVSDRGTEAFF,TGTGCCAGCAGAGATGTGAGTGACAGGGGCACTGAAGCTTTCTTT
TRBJ1-1,11,.,TRBV5-1,few,CASTDYTEAFF,TGCGCCAGCACGGACTACACTGAAGCTTTCTTT
TRBJ1-5,17,TRBD1,TRBV4-2,.,CASSQDPGTGSNQPQHF,TGTGCCAGCAGCCAAGACCCGGGGACAGGGAGCAATCAGCCCCAGCATTTT
TRBJ1-3,16,TRBD1,TRBV11-2,.,CASSLRGRGPGNTIYF,TGTGCCAGCAGCTTACGCGGCAGGGGGCCTGGAAACACCATATATTTT
TRBJ2-6,16,.,TRBV19,.,CASMRGGLAGANVLTF,TGTGCCAGTATGAGAGGTGGTCTAGCTGGGGCCAACGTCCTGACTTTC
TRBJ2-3,15,TRBD2,TRBV28,.,CASSLGGVVADTQYF,TGTGCCAGCAGCCTCGGGGGGGTGGTCGCAGATACGCAGTATTTT
TRBJ1-1,15,.,TRBV28,.,CASSLPSKADTEAFF,TGTGCCAGCAGTTTACCCTCCAAGGCGGACACTGAAGCTTTCTTT